The T cell receptor (beta chain) described here comes from a study of T cells in lung cancer brain metastases. Study information: Between primary and metastasis resection, about 90% of the roughly 20 patients were untreated. Notes on the study in general: Most clones were lesion-specific, with limited overlap between paired lesions (mean Morisita index roughly 0.25).

Germline V CDR1 and CDR2: SGHDN, FVKESK. Trimming pared 1 base from V and 7 bases from J, leaving 10 bases between. The CDR3 runs 13 residues. Either synchronous oligometastatic disease or delayed solitary brain metastasis recurrence led to resection. No patient had a history of multiple malignancies, as such patients were excluded. Measured with immunoSEQ multiplex PCR; TCRdb has only the in-frame clones, and not every one. The sample includes some 1,200 clones, roughly 90% of them seen just once. On this clone itself: Its antigen is not identified.

Source material: tumor tissue from a brain metastasis. The gene calls are TRBV14 and TRBJ1-1, with D hard to call. This receptor was identified in an older woman with non-small cell lung cancer that had spread to the brain. The CDR3 coding sequence is TGTGCCAGCAGCCAAGTATTATGGGATGAAGCTTTCTTT. Translating gives CASSQVLWDEAFF.